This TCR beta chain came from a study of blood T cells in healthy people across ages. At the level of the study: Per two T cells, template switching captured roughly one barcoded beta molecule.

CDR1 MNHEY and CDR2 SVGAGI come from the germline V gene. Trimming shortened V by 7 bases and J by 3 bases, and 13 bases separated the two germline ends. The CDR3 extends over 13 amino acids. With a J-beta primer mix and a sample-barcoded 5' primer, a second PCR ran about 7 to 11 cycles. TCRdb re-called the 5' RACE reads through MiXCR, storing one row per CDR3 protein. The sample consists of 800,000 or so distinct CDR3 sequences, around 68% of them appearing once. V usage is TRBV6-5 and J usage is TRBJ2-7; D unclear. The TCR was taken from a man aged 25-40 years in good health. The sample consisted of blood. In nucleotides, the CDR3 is TGTGCCAGCACTAAGGGTATAGGCTACGAGCAGTACTTC. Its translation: CASTKGIGYEQYF.